The following is a T cell receptor beta chain sequence with its context. Germline V lookup: CDR1 LGHNA, CDR2 YSLEER. The CDR3 totals 14 residues. V dropped 0 bases and J dropped 3 bases, with 9 bases sitting between them. This sample is drawn from a study of blood T cells in healthy people across ages. The amount of total RNA extracted per sample was at least 6 micrograms. Combining a sample-barcoded 5' primer with a J-beta primer mix, a second PCR ran for about 7 to 11 cycles. Each CDR3 protein gets one entry after TCRdb re-called the 5' RACE reads with MiXCR. The sample contains some 780,000 distinct CDR3 sequences, 56% of which appear only once.

Material: blood. The TCR was taken from a man between 40 and 49 years old in good health. The chain uses TRBV4-3 and TRBJ2-7; D might be TRBD2 (6 bases). The DNA for the CDR3 is TGCGCCAGCAGCCAAGATAGGAGGGACTACGAGCAGTACTTC. Translated: CASSQDRRDYEQYF.